This T cell receptor (beta chain) was obtained from a study of OX40 agonist ivuxolimab in advanced cancers. TCRdb keeps only in-frame clones here, not all; method: immunoSEQ multiplex PCR. The data show 40,000 to 45,000 clones, with approximately 86% seen just once and around 10% held by the top ten. The sequence derives from an adult with an advanced solid tumor such as melanoma, head and neck, liver or kidney cancer. The sequencing used CD4+ or CD8+ T cells sorted from blood, collected in a trial of the OX40 agonist ivuxolimab.

The CDR3 sequence is CASSYGTNTGELFF. The CDR3 DNA sequence: TGTGCCAGCAGTTACGGGACAAACACCGGGGAGCTGTTTTTT. The V and J genes are TRBV27 and TRBJ2-2, with TRBD1 as a possible D gene (6 bases). The germline V and J ends were trimmed by 4 bases and 2 bases, with 8 bases remaining between them. CDR3 length: 14 residues. The germline CDR1 and CDR2 sequences are MNHEY and SMNVEV (reference sequence).